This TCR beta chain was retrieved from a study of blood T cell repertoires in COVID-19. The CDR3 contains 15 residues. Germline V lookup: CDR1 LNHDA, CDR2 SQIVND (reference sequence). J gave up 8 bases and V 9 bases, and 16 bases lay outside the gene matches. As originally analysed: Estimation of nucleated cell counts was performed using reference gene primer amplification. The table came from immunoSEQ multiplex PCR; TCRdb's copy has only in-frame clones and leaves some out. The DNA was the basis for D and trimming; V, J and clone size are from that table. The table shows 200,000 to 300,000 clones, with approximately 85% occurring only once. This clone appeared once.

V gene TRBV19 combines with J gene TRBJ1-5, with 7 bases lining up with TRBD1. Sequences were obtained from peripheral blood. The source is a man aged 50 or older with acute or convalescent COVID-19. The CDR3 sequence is CASDIYRGRIEPQHF. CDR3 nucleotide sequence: TGTGCCAGCGATATTTACAGGGGAAGGATCGAGCCCCAGCATTTT. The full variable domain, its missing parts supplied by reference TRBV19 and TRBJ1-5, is DGGITQSPKYLFRKEGQNVTLSCEQNLNHDAMYWYRQDPGQGLRLIYYSQIVNDFQKGDIAEGYSVSREKKESFPLTVTSAQKNPTAFYLCASDIYRGRIEPQHFGDGTRLSIL.